This T cell receptor (beta chain) was captured by sequencing in a study of Graves' ophthalmopathy and Graves' hyperthyroidism. Study conclusions and caveats: It was with about 71% sensitivity and around 72% specificity that the model predicted ophthalmopathy progression. Classification of ophthalmopathy versus stable hyperthyroidism by a 13-signature model yielded around 90% sensitivity and about 83% specificity.

Concerning this clonotype: Its target is unknown.

The CDR3 runs 16 residues. CDR1 SGHVS and CDR2 FNYEAQ come from the germline V gene. J lost 4 bases, V lost 4 bases, and 8 bases had no gene match. RNA transcripts yielded amplified TCR beta CDR3 regions. HTBI primers primed a first-round RT-PCR, and a second-round multiplex PCR followed. MiXCR was run by TCRdb on the multiplex PCR reads, yielding one entry per CDR3 protein. The sample includes about 1.2 million distinct CDR3 sequences, about 38% of them seen just once. The V gene is TRBV7-6, the J gene TRBJ1-4, with TRBD1 identical over 8 bases. Sequences were obtained from peripheral blood or thyroid tissue (not recorded which). This clonotype was sampled from an adult man with Graves' hyperthyroidism. DNA of the CDR3: TGTGCCAGCAGCTATCAGGGGGCAGGGGTTAATGAAAAACTGTTTTTT. This gives the protein CASSYQGAGVNEKLFF.